Below are 18 T cell receptor beta chains sequenced from a single sample in a study of T cells after yellow fever vaccination. TCRdb passed the 5' RACE reads through MiXCR, listing each CDR3 protein once. The table lists roughly 170,000 distinct CDR3 sequences, 7% to 10% of them singletons. The input for sequencing was CD8+ T cells sorted from PBMCs, taken 45 days after the yellow fever booster vaccination. Source of these receptors: a man aged 18-30 years who received the YFV17D yellow fever vaccine.

The V call is TRBV10-3, the J call TRBJ2-3; 7 positions agree with TRBD1. The V and J ends lost 0 bases and 3 bases, in that order; junction bases with no gene match: 6. CDR1 is ENHRY and CDR2 is SYGVKD in the germline V gene. The CDR3 loop spans 16 amino acids. CDR3 protein: CAISESVGRGTDTQYF. The DNA for the CDR3 is TGTGCCATCAGTGAGTCGGTCGGCAGGGGGACAGATACGCAGTATTTT.

This clonotype showed up many times. The chain carries TRBV5-1 and TRBJ2-1; D is unclear. Trimming stripped 2 bases from V and 2 bases from J, with 11 bases between. CDR3 length: 15 amino acids. The germline CDR1 and CDR2 sequences are SGHRS and YFSETQ. The CDR3 DNA reads as TGCGCCAGCAGCTTTGCGGTGTTGGCCTACAATGAGCAGTTCTTC. Protein: CASSFAVLAYNEQFF.

This clonotype was found a few times. This chain connects TRBV7-2 to TRBJ1-6, with TRBD1 matching over 7 bases. V lost 4 bases and J lost 7; bases outside the gene matches: 13. The CDR3 is 17 residues long. Looked up from germline, CDR1 is SGHTA and CDR2 is FQGNSA. CDR3 in DNA: TGTGCCAGCAGCTATACCAGCGGCTTACAGGGGAATTCACCCCTCCACTTT. It specifies CASSYTSGLQGNSPLHF. The entire variable domain, with the rest obtained from reference TRBV7-2 and TRBJ1-6, is as follows: GAGVSQSPSNKVTEKGKDVELRCDPISGHTALYWYRQSLGQGLEFLIYFQGNSAPDKSGLPSDRFSAERTGGSVSTLTIQRTQQEDSAVYLCASSYTSGLQGNSPLHFGNGTRLTVT.

This rearrangement joins TRBV6-5 to TRBJ1-1, with TRBD1 matching over 12 bases. CDR1 is MNHEY, CDR2 SVGAGI, per germline. This CDR3 is built from 17 residues. V lost 4 bases to trimming and J lost 0 bases; unmatched junction nucleotides: 6. The CDR3 spells CASSSRDRGLMNTEAFF. In DNA, the CDR3 is TGTGCCAGCAGTTCCCGGGACAGGGGGCTCATGAACACTGAAGCTTTCTTT.

The rearrangement uses TRBV7-9 and TRBJ2-1; 9 nucleotides line up with TRBD1. The length of the CDR3 is 16 residues. The V segment lost 3 bases and the J segment 7 bases; nucleotides outside the gene matches: 10. Looked up from germline, CDR1 is SEHNR and CDR2 is FQNEAQ (reference sequence). CDR3 sequence (DNA): TGTGCCAGCAGCTTTTCCCCCGGGACAGGGAAGAATGAGCAGTTCTTC. Its translation is CASSFSPGTGKNEQFF.

This clonotype was observed at least ten times. The J gene is TRBJ2-4, the V gene TRBV28; 9 positions agree with TRBD1. J gave up 2 bases and V 6 bases, and 8 bases lay outside the gene matches. The CDR3 length is 16 residues. The germline V gene has CDR1 MDHEN and CDR2 SYDVKM. The CDR3: CASRQGARVTKNIQYF. The CDR3 bases are TGTGCCAGCAGACAGGGGGCGCGTGTAACCAAAAACATTCAGTACTTC.

This clonotype was observed many times. The chain combines TRBV27 with TRBJ1-6; TRBD1 is a possible D gene (5 bases). Germline CDR1 reads MNHEY; CDR2 reads SMNVEV (reference sequence). This CDR3 is 17 amino acids long. Deletions cut 3 bases from V and 10 bases from J, with 22 bases between. CDR3 region: CASSFKDRPWFGSPLHF. In DNA form, the CDR3 reads TGTGCCAGCAGTTTTAAAGACAGACCCTGGTTTGGCTCACCCCTCCACTTT.

This clonotype was recorded many times. V is TRBV4-1 and J is TRBJ2-1, with D uncertain. The V end lost 1 base, the J end lost 5 bases, and 6 bases lay between the germline ends. Germline V gene lookup returns CDR1 MGHRA and CDR2 YSYEKL. This CDR3 is built from 13 residues. Here the CDR3 reads CASSQAMNNEQFF. CDR3 nucleotides: TGCGCCAGCAGCCAAGCTATGAACAATGAGCAGTTCTTC.

This clonotype was recorded a few times. This chain links TRBV6-5 with TRBJ2-3; 12 bases fit TRBD2. The junction had 20 bases not matched to a gene; V was cut back by 5 bases and J by 11 bases. This CDR3 spans 18 amino acids. CDR1 MNHEY and CDR2 SVGAGI come from the germline V gene. CDR3 region: CASSRPGGLAGSDGEQYF. CDR3 nucleotides: TGTGCCAGCAGTCGCCCAGGGGGACTAGCGGGCTCCGATGGGGAGCAGTATTTT.

This clonotype rates as medium-sized. The chain has TRBV5-6 and TRBJ2-1; D possibly corresponds to TRBD2 (5 bases). Trimming removed 2 bases from V and 9 bases from J, with 15 bases in between. CDR3 length equals 14 residues. Germline V gene lookup returns CDR1 SGHDT and CDR2 YYEEEE. The CDR3 DNA reads TGTGCCAGCAGCTTTGGTCATTATCGGGGTGAGCAGTTCTTC. This encodes CASSFGHYRGEQFF.

The chain couples TRBV5-4 to TRBJ2-3; TRBD1 matches at 9 bases. The germline V gene has CDR1 SGHNT and CDR2 YYREEE (reference sequence). The CDR3 is 15 amino acids. V was pared by 3 bases and J by 2 bases, with 4 bases of the junction left unmatched. The chain's CDR3 is CASSYGQGFTDTQYF. DNA of the CDR3: TGTGCCAGCAGCTACGGACAGGGGTTCACAGATACGCAGTATTTT.

This clonotype was seen ten or more times. V usage is TRBV9 and J usage is TRBJ1-3; weak D call: TRBD1 (5 bases). CDR3 length: 15 amino acids. Trimming shortened V by 3 bases and J by 4 bases, and 14 bases separated the two germline ends. Per germline, CDR1 SGDLS and CDR2 YYNGEE. CDR3: CASSGIRDAGNTIYF. CDR3 bases: TGTGCCAGCAGCGGCATCAGGGATGCGGGAAACACCATATATTTT.

This chain uses TRBV12-3 or TRBV12-4 with TRBJ2-3; TRBD2 matches at 10 bases. CDR3 length equals 14 residues. Trimming took 5 bases from V and 4 from J; bases not matched to a gene: 3. This CDR3 reads CASSQRGGPDTQYF. The CDR3 coding sequence is TGTGCCAGCAGTCAGCGGGGGGGCCCAGATACGCAGTATTTT.

This clonotype was seen a few times. V gene TRBV11-2 combines with J gene TRBJ2-1, with D hard to call. CDR1 is SGHAT and CDR2 is FQNNGV in the germline V gene. CDR3 length: 15 residues. With 5 bases removed from V and 0 bases from J, the gap between germline ends came to 11 bases. In DNA, the CDR3 is TGTGCCAGCAGCCACAGAGAGAGCTCCTACAATGAGCAGTTCTTC. Translated: CASSHRESSYNEQFF.

This clonotype turned up a few times. The J gene is TRBJ2-5, the V gene TRBV24-1; 8 bases align to TRBD1. J lost 0 bases, V lost 4 bases, and 6 bases had no gene match. Germline loops: CDR1 KGHDR, CDR2 SFDVKD. The CDR3 length is 16 residues. Here the CDR3 reads CATSDTPGQDQETQYF. The CDR3, as DNA: TGTGCCACCAGTGACACCCCGGGACAGGACCAAGAGACCCAGTACTTC.

This clonotype was recorded at least ten times. V gene TRBV7-3 combines with J gene TRBJ2-1, with D maybe TRBD2 (6 bases). V gave up 5 bases and J gave up 4 bases, with 15 bases separating them. This CDR3 is 15 amino acids long. Per the germline V gene, CDR1 is SGHTA and CDR2 is FQGTGA. Here the CDR3 DNA reads TGTGCCAGCAGCCACGAAAGGCGGGGTTACAATGAGCAGTTCTTC. Protein product: CASSHERRGYNEQFF.

This clonotype was found a few times. V usage is TRBV7-9 and J usage is TRBJ1-3; 8 nucleotides align to TRBD1. The CDR3 is 11 residues long. In germline, CDR1 is SEHNR, CDR2 FQNEAQ (reference sequence). The J segment lost 8 bases and the V segment lost 8 bases, leaving 2 bases of the junction unmatched. The CDR3 region is CASYRGDTIYF. The CDR3 DNA reads as TGTGCCAGCTACAGGGGGGACACCATATATTTT.

This chain links TRBV4-3 with TRBJ2-5, with D unresolved. CDR3 length equals 15 residues. V lost 0 bases and J lost 3, with 11 bases in between. The germline CDR1 and CDR2 sequences are LGHNA and YSLEER. CDR3 sequence (DNA): TGCGCCAGCAGCCAAGATTTCTCTGAGAAAGAGACCCAGTACTTC. Encoded protein: CASSQDFSEKETQYF.